Reported below is one T cell receptor (beta chain). What it binds is unknown. The V end lost 3 bases, the J end lost 2 bases, and 14 bases lay between the germline ends. This CDR3 has 16 amino acids. Germline values: CDR1 LNHDA, CDR2 SQIVND (reference sequence). This sample is drawn from a study of OX40 agonist ivuxolimab in advanced cancers. The method was immunoSEQ multiplex PCR; TCRdb's version includes in-frame clones alone and lacks a portion of them. The repertoire consists of tens of thousands of clones, with about 86% occurring once and the leading ten covering approximately 2%. Overall study results and limits: Among the nonresponders, some also had low normalized T-cell clonal expansion. CD4+ and CD8+ blood T cells expanded clonally by week 6 at 0.1 to 3.0 mg/kg.

This TCR derives from an adult with an advanced solid tumor such as melanoma, head and neck, liver or kidney cancer. The V and J genes are TRBV19 and TRBJ1-5, with no clear D. The sample was CD4+ or CD8+ T cells sorted from blood, taken in a trial of the OX40 agonist ivuxolimab. CDR3: CASSMAAGWGNQPQHF. The CDR3 bases are TGTGCCAGTAGTATGGCGGCCGGGTGGGGCAATCAGCCCCAGCATTTT.